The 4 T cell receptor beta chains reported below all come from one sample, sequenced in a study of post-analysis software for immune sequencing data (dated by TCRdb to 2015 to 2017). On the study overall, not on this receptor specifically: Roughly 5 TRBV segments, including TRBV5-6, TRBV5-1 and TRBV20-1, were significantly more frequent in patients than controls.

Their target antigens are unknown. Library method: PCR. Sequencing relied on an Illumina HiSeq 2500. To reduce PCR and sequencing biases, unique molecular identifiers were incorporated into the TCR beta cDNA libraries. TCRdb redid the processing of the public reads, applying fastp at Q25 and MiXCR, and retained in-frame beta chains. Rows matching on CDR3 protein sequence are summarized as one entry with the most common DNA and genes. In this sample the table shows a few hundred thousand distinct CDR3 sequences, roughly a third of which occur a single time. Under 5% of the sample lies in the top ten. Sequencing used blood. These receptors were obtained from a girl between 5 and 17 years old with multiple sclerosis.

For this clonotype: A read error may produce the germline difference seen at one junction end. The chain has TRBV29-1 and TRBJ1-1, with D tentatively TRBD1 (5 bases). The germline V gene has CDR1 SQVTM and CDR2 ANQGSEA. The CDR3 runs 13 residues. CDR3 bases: TGCAGCGTTGTTGACAGCCTGAACACTAAAGCTTTCTTT. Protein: CSVVDSLNTKAFF.

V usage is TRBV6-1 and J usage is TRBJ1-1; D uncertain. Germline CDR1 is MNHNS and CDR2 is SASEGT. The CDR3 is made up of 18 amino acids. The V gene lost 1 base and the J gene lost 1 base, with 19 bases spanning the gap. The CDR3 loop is CASSEEGADRRWNTEAFF. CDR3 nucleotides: TGTGCCAGCAGTGAAGAAGGAGCAGATCGGCGGTGGAACACTGAAGCTTTCTTT.

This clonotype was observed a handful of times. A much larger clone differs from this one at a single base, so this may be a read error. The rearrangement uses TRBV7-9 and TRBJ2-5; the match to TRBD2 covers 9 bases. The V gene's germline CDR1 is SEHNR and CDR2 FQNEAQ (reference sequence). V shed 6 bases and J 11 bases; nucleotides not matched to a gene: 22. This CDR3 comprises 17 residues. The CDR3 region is CASSFPGLAPVIDEQYF. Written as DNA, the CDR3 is TGTGCCAGCAGTTTCCCGGGACTAGCTCCGGTCATCGATGAGCAGTACTTC.

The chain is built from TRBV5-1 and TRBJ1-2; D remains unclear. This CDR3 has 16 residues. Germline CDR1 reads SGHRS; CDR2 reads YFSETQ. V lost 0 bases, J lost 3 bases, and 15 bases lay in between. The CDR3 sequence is CASSLESAVGYYGYTF. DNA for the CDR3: TGCGCCAGCAGCTTGGAGTCGGCGGTAGGATACTATGGCTACACCTTC.